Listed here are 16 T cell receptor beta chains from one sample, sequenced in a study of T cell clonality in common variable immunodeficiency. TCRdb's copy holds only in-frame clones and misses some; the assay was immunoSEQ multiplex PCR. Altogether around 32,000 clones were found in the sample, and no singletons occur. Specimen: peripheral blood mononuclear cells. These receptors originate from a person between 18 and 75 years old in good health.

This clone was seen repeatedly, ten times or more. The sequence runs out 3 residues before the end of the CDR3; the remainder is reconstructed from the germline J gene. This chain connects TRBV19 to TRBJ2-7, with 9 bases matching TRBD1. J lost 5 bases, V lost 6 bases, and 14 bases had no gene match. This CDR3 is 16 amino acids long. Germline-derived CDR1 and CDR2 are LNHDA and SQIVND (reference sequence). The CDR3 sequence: CASRPEGQGKGDEQYF. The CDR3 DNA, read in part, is TGTGCCAGTAGACCCGAGGGACAGGGAAAGGGGGACGAG.

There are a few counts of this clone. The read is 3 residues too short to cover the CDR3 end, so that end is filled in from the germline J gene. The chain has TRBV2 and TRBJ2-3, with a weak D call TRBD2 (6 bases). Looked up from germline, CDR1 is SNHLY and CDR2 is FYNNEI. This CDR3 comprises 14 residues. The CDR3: CASSEGTGGETQYF. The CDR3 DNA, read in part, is TGTGCCAGCAGTGAAGGAACAGGCGGGGAGACG.

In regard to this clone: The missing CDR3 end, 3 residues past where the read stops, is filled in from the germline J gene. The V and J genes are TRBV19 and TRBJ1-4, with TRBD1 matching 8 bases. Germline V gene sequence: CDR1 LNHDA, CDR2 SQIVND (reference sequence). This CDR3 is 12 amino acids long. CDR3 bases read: TGTGCCAGTGGGACAGGAAATTCACCA. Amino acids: CASGTGNSP. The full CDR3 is CASGTGNSPLFF. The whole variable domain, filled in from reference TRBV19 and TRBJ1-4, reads DGGITQSPKYLFRKEGQNVTLSCEQNLNHDAMYWYRQDPGQGLRLIYYSQIVNDFQKGDIAEGYSVSREKKESFPLTVTSAQKNPTAFYLCASGTGNSPLFFGSGTQLSVL.

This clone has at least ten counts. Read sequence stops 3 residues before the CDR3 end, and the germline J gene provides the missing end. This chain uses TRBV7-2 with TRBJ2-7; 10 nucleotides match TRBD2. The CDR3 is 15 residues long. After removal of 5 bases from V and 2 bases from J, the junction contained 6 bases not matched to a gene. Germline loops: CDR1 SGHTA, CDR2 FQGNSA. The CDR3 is CASSARTSGAYEQYF. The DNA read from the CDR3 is TGTGCCAGCAGCGCCCGGACTAGCGGAGCCTACGAG.

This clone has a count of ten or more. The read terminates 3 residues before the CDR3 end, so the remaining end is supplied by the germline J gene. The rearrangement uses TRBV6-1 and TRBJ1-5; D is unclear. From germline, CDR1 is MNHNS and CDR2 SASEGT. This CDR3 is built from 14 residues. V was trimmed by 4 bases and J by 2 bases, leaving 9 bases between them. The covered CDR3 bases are TGTGCCAGCAGTGCCTATCTGGGCAATCAGCCC. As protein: CASSAYLGNQP. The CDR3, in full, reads CASSAYLGNQPQHF.

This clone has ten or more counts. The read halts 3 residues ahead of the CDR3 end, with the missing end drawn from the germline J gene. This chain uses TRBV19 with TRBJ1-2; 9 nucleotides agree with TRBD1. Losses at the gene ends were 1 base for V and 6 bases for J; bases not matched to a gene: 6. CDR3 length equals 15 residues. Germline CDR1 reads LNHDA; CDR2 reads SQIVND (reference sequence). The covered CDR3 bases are TGTGCCAGTAGTATAGGAGTTGGACAGGGGAATGGC. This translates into CASSIGVGQGNG. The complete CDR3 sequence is CASSIGVGQGNGYTF. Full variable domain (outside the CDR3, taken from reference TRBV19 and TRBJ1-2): DGGITQSPKYLFRKEGQNVTLSCEQNLNHDAMYWYRQDPGQGLRLIYYSQIVNDFQKGDIAEGYSVSREKKESFPLTVTSAQKNPTAFYLCASSIGVGQGNGYTFGSGTRLTVV.

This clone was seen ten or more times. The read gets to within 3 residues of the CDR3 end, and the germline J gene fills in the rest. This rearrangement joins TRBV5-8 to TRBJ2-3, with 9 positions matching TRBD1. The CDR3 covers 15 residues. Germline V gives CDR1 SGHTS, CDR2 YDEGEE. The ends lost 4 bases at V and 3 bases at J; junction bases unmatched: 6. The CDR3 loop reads CASSPPTGGTDTQYF. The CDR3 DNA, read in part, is TGTGCCAGCAGCCCTCCGACAGGGGGTACAGATACG. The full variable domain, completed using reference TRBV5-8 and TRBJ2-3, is EAGVTQSPTHLIKTRGQQATLRCSPISGHTSVYWYQQALGLGLQFLLWYDEGEERNRGNFPPRFSGRQFPNYSSELNVNALELEDSALYLCASSPPTGGTDTQYFGPGTRLTVL.

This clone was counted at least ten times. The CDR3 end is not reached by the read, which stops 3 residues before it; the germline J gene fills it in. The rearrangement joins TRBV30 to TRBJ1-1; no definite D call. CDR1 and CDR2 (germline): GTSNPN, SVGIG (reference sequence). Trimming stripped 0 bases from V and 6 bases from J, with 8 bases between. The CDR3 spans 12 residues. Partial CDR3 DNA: TGTGCCTGGAGTGTAGAGAGGCCTGAA. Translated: CAWSVERPE. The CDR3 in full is CAWSVERPEAFF.

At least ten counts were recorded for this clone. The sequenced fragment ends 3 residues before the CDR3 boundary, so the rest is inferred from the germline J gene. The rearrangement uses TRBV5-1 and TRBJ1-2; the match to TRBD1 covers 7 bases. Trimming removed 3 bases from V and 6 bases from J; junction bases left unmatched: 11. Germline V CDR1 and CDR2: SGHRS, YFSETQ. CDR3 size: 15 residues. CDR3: CASSSSTGPSDGYTF. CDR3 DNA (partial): TGCGCCAGCAGCTCCTCGACAGGGCCGAGCGATGGC.

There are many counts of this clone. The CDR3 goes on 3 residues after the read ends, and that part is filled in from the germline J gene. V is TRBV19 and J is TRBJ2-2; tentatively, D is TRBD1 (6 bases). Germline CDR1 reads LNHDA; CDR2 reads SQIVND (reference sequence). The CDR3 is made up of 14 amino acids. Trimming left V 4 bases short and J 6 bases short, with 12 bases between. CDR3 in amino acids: CASSTWDNSGELFF. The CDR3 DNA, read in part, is TGTGCCAGTAGTACGTGGGACAACTCCGGGGAG.

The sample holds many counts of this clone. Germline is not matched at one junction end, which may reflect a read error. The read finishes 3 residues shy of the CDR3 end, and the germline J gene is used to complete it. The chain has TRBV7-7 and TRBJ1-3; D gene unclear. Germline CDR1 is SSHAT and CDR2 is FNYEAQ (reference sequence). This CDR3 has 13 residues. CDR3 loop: CASSLRIGCTIYF. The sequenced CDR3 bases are TGTGCTAGCAGCTTACGAATAGGGTGCACC.

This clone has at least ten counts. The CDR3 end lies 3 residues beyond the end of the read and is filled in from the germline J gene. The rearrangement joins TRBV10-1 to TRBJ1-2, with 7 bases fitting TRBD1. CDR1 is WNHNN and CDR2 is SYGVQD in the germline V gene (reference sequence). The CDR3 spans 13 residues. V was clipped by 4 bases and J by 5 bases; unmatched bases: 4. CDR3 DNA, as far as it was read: TGCGCCAGCAGTGCCGGGACAGAGTATGGC. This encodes CASSAGTEYG. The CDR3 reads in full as CASSAGTEYGYTF.

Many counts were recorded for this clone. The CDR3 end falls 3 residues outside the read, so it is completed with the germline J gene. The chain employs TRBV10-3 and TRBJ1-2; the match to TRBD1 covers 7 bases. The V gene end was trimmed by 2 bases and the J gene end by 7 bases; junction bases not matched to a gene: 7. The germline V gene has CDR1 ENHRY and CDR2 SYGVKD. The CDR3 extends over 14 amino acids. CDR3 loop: CAISEGRGLGGYTF. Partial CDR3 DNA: TGTGCCATCAGTGAGGGGAGGGGGCTCGGTGGC.

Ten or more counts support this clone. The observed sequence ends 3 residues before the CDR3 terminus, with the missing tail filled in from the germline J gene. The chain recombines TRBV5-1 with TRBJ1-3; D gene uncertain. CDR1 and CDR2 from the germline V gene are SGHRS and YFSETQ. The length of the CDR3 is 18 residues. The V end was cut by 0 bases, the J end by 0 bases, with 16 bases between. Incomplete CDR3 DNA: TGCGCCAGCAGCTTGGACGGCAGGCATTCCCGCTCTGGAAACACC. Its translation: CASSLDGRHSRSGNT. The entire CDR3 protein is CASSLDGRHSRSGNTIYF.

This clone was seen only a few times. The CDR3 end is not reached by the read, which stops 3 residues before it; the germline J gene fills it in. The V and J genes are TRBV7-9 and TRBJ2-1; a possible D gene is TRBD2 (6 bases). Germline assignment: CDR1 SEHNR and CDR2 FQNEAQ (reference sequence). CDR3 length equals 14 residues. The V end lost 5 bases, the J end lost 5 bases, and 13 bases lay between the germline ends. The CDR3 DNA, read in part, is TGTGCCAGCAGCCCGCGGGGCAGGAACAATGAG. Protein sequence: CASSPRGRNNE. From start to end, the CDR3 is CASSPRGRNNEQFF.

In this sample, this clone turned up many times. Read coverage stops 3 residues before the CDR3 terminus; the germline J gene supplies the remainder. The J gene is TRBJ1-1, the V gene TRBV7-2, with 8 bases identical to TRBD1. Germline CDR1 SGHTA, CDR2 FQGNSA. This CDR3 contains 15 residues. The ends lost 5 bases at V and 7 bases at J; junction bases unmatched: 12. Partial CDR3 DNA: TGTGCCAGCAGCACGCGACAGGGGTGGGTTAGTGAA. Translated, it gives CASSTRQGWVSE. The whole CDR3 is CASSTRQGWVSEAFF.